This entry is about one TCR beta chain. No antigen is known for it. In making diagnoses, clinical symptoms, serum thyroxine and TRAb, thyroid ultrasound and orbital computed tomography were all used. These data originate in a study of T cells in Graves' hyperthyroidism and ophthalmopathy. The CDR3 covers 17 residues. Germline loops: CDR1 SNHLY, CDR2 FYNNEI. V lost 3 bases, J lost 4 bases, and 6 bases stayed unmatched. RNA transcripts were the template for amplifying TCR beta CDR3 regions. First-round RT-PCR targeting the TCR CDR3 was performed with the HTBI primer set. TCRdb ran MiXCR on the multiplex PCR reads and lists one entry per CDR3 protein. This table holds around 540,000 distinct CDR3 sequences, about 43% found once. General study findings and limits: Most expanded thyroid clonotypes above 0.001 also appeared in blood.

The chain employs TRBV2 and TRBJ2-6; 10 bases match TRBD1. Sequencing was carried out using peripheral blood or thyroid tissue (not recorded which). The source of this sequence is a woman aged 18-30 years with Graves' hyperthyroidism. The CDR3 protein is CASSEGTGDTGANVLTF. Here the CDR3 DNA reads TGTGCCAGCAGTGAGGGGACAGGGGACACCGGGGCCAACGTCCTGACTTTC.